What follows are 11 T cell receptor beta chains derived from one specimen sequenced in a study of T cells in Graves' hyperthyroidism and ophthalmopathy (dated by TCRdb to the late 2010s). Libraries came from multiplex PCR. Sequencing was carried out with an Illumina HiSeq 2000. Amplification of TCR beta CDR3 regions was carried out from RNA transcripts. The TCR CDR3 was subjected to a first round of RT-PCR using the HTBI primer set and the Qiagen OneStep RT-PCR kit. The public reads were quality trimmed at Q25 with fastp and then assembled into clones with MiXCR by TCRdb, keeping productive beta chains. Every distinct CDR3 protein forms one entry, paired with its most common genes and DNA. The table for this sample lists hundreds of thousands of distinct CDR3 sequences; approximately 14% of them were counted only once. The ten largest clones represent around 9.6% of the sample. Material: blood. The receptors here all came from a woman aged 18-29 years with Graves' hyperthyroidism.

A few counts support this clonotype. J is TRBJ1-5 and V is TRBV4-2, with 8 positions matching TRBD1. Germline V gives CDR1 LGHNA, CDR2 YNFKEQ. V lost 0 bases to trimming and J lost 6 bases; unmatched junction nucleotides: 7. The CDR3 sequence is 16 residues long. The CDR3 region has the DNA TGTGCCAGCAGCCAAGATGTGGCAGGGGGCGGTCAGCCCCAGCATTTT. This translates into CASSQDVAGGGQPQHF.

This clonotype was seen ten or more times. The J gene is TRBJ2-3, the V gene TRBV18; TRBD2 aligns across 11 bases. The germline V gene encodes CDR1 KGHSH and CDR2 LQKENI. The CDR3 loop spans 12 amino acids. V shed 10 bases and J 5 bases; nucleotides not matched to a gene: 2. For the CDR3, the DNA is TGTGCCACAGGACTAGCGGGAGATACGCAGTATTTT. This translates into CATGLAGDTQYF. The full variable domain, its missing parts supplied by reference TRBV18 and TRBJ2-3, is NAGVMQNPRHLVRRRGQEARLRCSPMKGHSHVYWYRQLPEEGLKFMVYLQKENIIDESGMPKERFSAEFPKEGPSILRIQQVVRGDSAAYFCATGLAGDTQYFGPGTRLTVL.

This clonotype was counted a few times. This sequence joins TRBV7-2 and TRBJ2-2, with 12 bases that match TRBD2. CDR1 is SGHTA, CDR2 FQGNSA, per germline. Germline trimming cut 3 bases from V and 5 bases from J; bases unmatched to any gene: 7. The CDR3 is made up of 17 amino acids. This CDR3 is CASSLRLAGEGTGELFF. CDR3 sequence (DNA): TGTGCCAGCAGCTTGAGACTAGCGGGAGAGGGTACCGGGGAGCTGTTTTTT.

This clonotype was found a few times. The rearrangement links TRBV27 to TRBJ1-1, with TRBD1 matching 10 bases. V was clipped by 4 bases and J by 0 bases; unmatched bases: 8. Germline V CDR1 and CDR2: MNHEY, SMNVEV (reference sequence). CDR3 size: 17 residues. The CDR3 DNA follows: TGTGCCAGCAGTTCAATGACAGGGGGCCGATTGAACACTGAAGCTTTCTTT. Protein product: CASSSMTGGRLNTEAFF.

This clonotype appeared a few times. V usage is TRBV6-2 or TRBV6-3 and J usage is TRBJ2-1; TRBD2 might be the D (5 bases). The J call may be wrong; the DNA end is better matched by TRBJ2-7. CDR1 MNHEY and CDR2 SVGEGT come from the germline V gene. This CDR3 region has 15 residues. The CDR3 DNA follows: TGTGCCAGCACCCTGAGCGGTAGCTCCTACAATGAGCAGTACTTC. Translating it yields CASTLSGSSYNEQYF.

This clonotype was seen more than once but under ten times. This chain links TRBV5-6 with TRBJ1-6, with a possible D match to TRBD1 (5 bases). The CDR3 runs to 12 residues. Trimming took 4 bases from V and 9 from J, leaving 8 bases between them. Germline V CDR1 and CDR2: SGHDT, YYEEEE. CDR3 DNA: TGTGCCAGCAGCAGGGGACCTTCACCCCTCCACTTT. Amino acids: CASSRGPSPLHF.

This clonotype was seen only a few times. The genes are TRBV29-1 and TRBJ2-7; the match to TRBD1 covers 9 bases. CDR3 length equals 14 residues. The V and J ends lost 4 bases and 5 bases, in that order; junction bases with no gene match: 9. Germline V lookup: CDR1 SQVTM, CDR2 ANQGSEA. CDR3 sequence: CSVVSGTGFHEQYF. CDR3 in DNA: TGCAGCGTTGTCTCTGGGACAGGGTTCCACGAGCAGTACTTC.

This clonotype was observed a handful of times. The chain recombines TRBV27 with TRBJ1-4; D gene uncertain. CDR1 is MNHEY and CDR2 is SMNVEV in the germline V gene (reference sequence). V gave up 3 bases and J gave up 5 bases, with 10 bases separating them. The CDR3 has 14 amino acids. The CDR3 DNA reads TGTGCCAGCAGTTTCATAGGACGGAATGAAAAACTGTTTTTT. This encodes CASSFIGRNEKLFF.

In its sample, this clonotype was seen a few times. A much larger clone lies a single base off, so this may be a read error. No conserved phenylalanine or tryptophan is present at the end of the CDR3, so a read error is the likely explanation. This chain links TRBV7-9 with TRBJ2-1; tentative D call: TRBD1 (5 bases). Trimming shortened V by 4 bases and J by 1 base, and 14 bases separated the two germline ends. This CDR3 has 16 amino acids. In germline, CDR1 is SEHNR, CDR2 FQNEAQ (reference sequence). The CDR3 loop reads CASSSLTGKSYNEQFV. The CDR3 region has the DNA TGTGCCAGCAGCTCCTTAACAGGCAAGTCCTACAATGAGCAGTTCGTC.

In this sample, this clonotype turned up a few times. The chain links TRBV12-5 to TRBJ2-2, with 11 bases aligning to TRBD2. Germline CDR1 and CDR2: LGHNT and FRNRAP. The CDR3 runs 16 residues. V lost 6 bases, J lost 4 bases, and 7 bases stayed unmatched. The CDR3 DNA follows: TGTGCTAGTGGCCCCTTACTAGCGGGAGTCACCGGGGAGCTGTTTTTT. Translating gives CASGPLLAGVTGELFF.

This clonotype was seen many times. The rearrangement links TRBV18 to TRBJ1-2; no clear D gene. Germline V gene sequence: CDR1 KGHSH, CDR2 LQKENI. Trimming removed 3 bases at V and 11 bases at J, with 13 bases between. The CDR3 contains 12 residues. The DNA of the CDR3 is TGTGCCAGCTCACCCTACGACGGAGGGTACACCTTC. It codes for CASSPYDGGYTF.